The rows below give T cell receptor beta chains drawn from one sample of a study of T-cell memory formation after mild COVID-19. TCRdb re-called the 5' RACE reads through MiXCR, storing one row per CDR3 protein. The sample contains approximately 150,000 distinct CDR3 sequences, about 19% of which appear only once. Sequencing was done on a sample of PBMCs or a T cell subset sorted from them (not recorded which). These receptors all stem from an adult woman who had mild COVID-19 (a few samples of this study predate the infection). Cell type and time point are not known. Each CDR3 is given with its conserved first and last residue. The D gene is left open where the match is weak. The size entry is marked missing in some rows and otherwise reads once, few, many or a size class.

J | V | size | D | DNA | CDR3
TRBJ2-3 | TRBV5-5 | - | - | TGTGCCAGCAGCTTGTCATCGCGCGGAGCACAAGATACGCAGTATTTT | CASSLSSRGAQDTQYF
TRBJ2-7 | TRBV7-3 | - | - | TGTGCCAGCAGCCCGAAGACATTTGGCGAGCAGTACTTC | CASSPKTFGEQYF
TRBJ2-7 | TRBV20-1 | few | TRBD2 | TGCAGTGCTAGAAAACTAGCGGGTAACTCCTACGAGCAGTACTTC | CSARKLAGNSYEQYF
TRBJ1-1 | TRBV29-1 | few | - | TGCAGCGTTGAATCCGGCACTGAAGCTTTCTTT | CSVESGTEAFF
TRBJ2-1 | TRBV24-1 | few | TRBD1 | TGTGCCACCAGTGCGTGGACAGGGCTGTACAATGAGCAGTTCTTC | CATSAWTGLYNEQFF
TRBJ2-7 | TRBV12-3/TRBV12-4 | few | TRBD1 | TGTGCCAGCAGTTTAGCATTCCGGGACAGGGGTCACGAGCAGTACTTC | CASSLAFRDRGHEQYF
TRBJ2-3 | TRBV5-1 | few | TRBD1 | TGCGCCAGCAGCGTCCCGACAGGGAAGAGGACAGATACGCAGTATTTT | CASSVPTGKRTDTQYF
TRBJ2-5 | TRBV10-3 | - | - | TGTGCCATCAGTGACACGGGACACCTTATCCAAGAGACCCAGTACTTC | CAISDTGHLIQETQYF
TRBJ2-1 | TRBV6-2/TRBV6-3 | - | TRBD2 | TGTGCCAGTACCGGGACTAACACCTACAATGAGCAGTTCTTC | CASTGTNTYNEQFF
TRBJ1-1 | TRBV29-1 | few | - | TGCAGTGGGAGTGGGGCGTCGTTGATAGCCCAAGCTTTCTTT | CSGSGASLIAQAFF
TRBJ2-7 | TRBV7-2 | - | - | TGTGCCAGCAGTCCTCTCCCATACGAGCAGTACTTC | CASSPLPYEQYF